These T cell receptor beta chains were read from a single sample in a study of T cell clusters in autoimmune cytopenias. From its re-call of the multiplex PCR reads, TCRdb lists each CDR3 protein once, without DNA. The sample's table shows several thousand distinct CDR3 sequences. These records were also assigned to another study, of T cell repertoires in aging, cancer and after chemotherapy.

Sequenced sample: peripheral blood. Every receptor here comes from a human donor in good health. Each CDR3 is given with its conserved first and last residue. Fields, in order: V gene, J gene, clone size, CDR3 protein. Some rows mark clone size as missing; the rest say once, few, many or name a class of expanded clone.

V: TRBV30
J: TRBJ1-4
size: NA
CDR3: CAWSVIGGYEKLFF

V: TRBV7-2
J: TRBJ1-4
size: NA
CDR3: CASSLALNEKLFF

V: TRBV11-2
J: TRBJ2-1
size: NA
CDR3: CASSLGRASGKQFF

V: TRBV19
J: TRBJ2-1
size: NA
CDR3: CASSRQVRVTNEQFF

V: TRBV19
J: TRBJ2-6
size: medium-sized
CDR3: CASSAKGHTGANVLTF

V: TRBV27
J: TRBJ2-7
size: NA
CDR3: CASSFGTGIAEQYF

V: TRBV13
J: TRBJ1-2
size: NA
CDR3: CASSATRNYGYTF

V: TRBV6-1
J: TRBJ2-4
size: medium-sized
CDR3: CASMGRKNIQYF

V: TRBV7-6
J: TRBJ2-7
size: NA
CDR3: CASSLATGQEGASGGPQQYF

V: TRBV5-6
J: TRBJ2-5
size: medium-sized
CDR3: CASSLWGRVRKETQYF

V: TRBV6-2/TRBV6-3
J: TRBJ2-2
size: medium-sized
CDR3: CASTRGTGELFF

V: TRBV7-6
J: TRBJ1-6
size: NA
CDR3: CASSFRLQGYNSPLHF

V: TRBV5-1
J: TRBJ2-3
size: NA
CDR3: CASSVTGTGITDTQYF

V: TRBV30
J: TRBJ2-1
size: medium-sized
CDR3: CAWSSNTEQFF

V: TRBV6-5
J: TRBJ2-2
size: medium-sized
CDR3: CASSSHFRGRGRTGELFF

V: TRBV5-4
J: TRBJ2-2
size: NA
CDR3: CASSWNTGELFF

V: TRBV6-2/TRBV6-3
J: TRBJ2-2
size: NA
CDR3: CASSLTSGDTGELFF

V: TRBV6-2/TRBV6-3
J: TRBJ2-7
size: NA
CDR3: CASSPGTSVYEQYF

V: TRBV9
J: TRBJ2-1
size: NA
CDR3: CASSVVSGYNEQFF

V: TRBV24-1
J: TRBJ2-6
size: NA
CDR3: CATSDGSVGHPISGANVLTF

V: TRBV29-1
J: TRBJ2-2
size: medium-sized
CDR3: CSAPNRDTGELFF

V: TRBV29-1
J: TRBJ2-1
size: medium-sized
CDR3: CSVEVGPGGPYNEQFF

V: TRBV29-1
J: TRBJ2-1
size: large
CDR3: CSVLGGSSYNEQFF

V: TRBV20-1
J: TRBJ2-7
size: NA
CDR3: CSARGTGVHEQYF

V: TRBV6-1
J: TRBJ1-5
size: NA
CDR3: CASYTRGQGNQPQHF